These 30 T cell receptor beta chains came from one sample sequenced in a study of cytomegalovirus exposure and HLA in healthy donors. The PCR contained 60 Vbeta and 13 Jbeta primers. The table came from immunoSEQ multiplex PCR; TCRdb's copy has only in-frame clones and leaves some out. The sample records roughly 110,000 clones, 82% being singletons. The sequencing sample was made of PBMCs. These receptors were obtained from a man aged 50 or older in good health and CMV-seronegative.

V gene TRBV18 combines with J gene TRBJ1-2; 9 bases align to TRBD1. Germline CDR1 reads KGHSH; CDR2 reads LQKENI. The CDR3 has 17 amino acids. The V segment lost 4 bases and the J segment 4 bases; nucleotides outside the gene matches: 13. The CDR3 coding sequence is TGTGCCAGCTCACTGGGACAGGGAATTGGTGGCAGCTATGGCTACACCTTC. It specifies CASSLGQGIGGSYGYTF.

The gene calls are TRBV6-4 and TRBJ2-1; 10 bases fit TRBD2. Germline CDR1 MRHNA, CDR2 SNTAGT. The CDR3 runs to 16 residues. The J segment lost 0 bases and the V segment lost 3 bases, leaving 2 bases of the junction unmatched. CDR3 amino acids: CASSESGGASYNEQFF. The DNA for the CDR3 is TGTGCCAGCAGTGAGAGCGGGGGGGCCTCCTACAATGAGCAGTTCTTC.

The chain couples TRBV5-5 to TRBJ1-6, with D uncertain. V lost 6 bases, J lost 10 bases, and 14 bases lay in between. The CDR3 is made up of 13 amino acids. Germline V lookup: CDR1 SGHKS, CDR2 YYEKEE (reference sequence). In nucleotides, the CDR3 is TGTGCCAGCACCTCCAGTTCGGGGTCACCCCTCCACTTT. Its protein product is CASTSSSGSPLHF.

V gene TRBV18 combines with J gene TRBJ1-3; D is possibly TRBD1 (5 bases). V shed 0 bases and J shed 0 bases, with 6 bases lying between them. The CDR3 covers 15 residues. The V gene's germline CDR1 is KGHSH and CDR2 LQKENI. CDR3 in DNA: TGTGCCAGCTCACCACCGACAGACTCTGGAAACACCATATATTTT. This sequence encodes CASSPPTDSGNTIYF.

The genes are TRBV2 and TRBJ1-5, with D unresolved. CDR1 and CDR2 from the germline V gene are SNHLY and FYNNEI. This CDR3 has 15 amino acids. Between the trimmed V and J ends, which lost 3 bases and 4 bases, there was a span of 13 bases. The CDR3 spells CASSESAGENQPQHF. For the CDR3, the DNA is TGTGCCAGCAGTGAGAGTGCCGGGGAAAATCAGCCCCAGCATTTT.

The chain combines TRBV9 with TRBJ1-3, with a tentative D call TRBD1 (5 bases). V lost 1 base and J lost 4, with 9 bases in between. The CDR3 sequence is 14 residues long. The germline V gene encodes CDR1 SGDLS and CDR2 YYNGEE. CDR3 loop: CASSVKGNGNTIYF. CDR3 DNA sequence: TGTGCCAGCAGCGTAAAGGGGAACGGAAACACCATATATTTT.

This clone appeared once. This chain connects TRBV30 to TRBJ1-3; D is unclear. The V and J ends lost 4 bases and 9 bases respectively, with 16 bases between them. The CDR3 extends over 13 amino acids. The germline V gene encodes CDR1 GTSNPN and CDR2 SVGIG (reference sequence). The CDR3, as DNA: TGTGCCTGGACCCGCGGCCCGGAAATCACCATATATTTT. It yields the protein CAWTRGPEITIYF.

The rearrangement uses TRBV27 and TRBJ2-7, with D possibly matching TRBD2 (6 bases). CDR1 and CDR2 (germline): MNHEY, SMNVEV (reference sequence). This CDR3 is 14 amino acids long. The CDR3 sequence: CTSRTVRGTLVQYV. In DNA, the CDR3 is TGTACCAGCCGCACCGTCCGAGGGACTTTGGTGCAGTACGTC.

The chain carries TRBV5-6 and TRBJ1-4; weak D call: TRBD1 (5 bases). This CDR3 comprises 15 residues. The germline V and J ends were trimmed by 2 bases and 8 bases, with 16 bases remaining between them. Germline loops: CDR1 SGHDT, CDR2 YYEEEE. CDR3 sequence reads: CASSFWGRGEEKLFF. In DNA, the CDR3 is TGTGCCAGCAGCTTTTGGGGGAGGGGAGAAGAAAAACTGTTTTTT.

CDR3 DNA sequence: TGTGCCAGCAGCGGACAGGGTACGAGCAATCAGCCCCAGCATTTT. This translates into CASSGQGTSNQPQHF. The chain is built from TRBV9 and TRBJ1-5, with 7 bases that match TRBD1. The CDR3 sequence is 15 residues long. Trimming at V came to 3 bases and at J to 1 base, leaving 4 bases not matched to a gene. In germline, CDR1 is SGDLS, CDR2 YYNGEE.

The CDR3 region has the DNA TGTGCCAGCGTAGCGGGGGAGGAGACAGATACGCAGTATTTT. It specifies CASVAGEETDTQYF. V is TRBV6-1 and J is TRBJ2-3, with 9 positions matching TRBD2. This CDR3 comprises 14 residues. The V segment lost 8 bases and the J segment 3 bases; nucleotides outside the gene matches: 6. Germline V gene sequence: CDR1 MNHNS, CDR2 SASEGT.

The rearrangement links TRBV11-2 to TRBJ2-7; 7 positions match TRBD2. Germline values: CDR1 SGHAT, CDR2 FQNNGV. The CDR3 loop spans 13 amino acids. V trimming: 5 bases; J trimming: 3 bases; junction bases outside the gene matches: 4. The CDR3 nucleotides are TGTGCCAGCAGCAAATGGGGGGGCTACGAGCAGTACTTC. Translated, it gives CASSKWGGYEQYF.

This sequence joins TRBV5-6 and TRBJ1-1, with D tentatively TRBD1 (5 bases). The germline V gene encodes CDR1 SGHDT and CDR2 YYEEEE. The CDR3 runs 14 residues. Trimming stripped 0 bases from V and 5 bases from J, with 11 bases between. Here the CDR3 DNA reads TGTGCCAGCAGCTTGGTAGGGGCTGGGACTGAAGCTTTCTTT. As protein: CASSLVGAGTEAFF. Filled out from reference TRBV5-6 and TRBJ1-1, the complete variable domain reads DAGVTQSPTHLIKTRGQQVTLRCSPKSGHDTVSWYQQALGQGPQFIFQYYEEEERQRGNFPDRFSGHQFPNYSSELNVNALLLGDSALYLCASSLVGAGTEAFFGQGTRLTVV.

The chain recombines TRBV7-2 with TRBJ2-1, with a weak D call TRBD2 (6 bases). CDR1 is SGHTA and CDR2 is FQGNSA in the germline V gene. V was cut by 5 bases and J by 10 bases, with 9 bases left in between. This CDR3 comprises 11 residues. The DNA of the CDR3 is TGTGCCAGCAGCCCGGGACTCGAGCAGTTCTTC. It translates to CASSPGLEQFF. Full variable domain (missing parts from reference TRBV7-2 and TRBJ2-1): GAGVSQSPSNKVTEKGKDVELRCDPISGHTALYWYRQSLGQGLEFLIYFQGNSAPDKSGLPSDRFSAERTGGSVSTLTIQRTQQEDSAVYLCASSPGLEQFFGPGTRLTVL.

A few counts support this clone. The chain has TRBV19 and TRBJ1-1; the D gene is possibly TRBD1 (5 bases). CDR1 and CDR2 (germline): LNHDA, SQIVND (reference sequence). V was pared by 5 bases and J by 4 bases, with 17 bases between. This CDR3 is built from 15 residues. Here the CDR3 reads CASSVGRDSVTEAFF. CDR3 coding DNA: TGTGCCAGTAGTGTCGGCCGGGACTCGGTCACTGAAGCTTTCTTT.

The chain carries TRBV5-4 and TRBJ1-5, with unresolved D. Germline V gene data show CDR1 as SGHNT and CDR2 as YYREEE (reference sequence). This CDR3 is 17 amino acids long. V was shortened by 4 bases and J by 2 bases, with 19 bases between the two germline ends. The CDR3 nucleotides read TGTGCCAGCAGCGCTGGGAGTGGACGGTGGGGCAATCAGCCCCAGCATTTT. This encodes CASSAGSGRWGNQPQHF.

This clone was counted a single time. The CDR3 region is CASSLYQGAGNTEAFF. The CDR3, as DNA: TGCGCCAGCAGCTTGTACCAGGGAGCGGGAAACACTGAAGCTTTCTTT. J is TRBJ1-1 and V is TRBV5-1; possibly TRBD1 for D (5 bases). The ends were cut back, 1 base at V and 2 bases at J, with 15 bases in the middle. CDR3 length: 16 amino acids. The germline V gene has CDR1 SGHRS and CDR2 YFSETQ.

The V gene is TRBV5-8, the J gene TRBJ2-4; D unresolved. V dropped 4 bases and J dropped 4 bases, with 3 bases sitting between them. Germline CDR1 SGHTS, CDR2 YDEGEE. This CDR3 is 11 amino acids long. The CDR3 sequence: CASSLKNIQYF. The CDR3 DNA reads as TGTGCCAGCAGCCTTAAAAACATTCAGTACTTC. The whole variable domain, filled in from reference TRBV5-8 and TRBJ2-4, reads EAGVTQSPTHLIKTRGQQATLRCSPISGHTSVYWYQQALGLGLQFLLWYDEGEERNRGNFPPRFSGRQFPNYSSELNVNALELEDSALYLCASSLKNIQYFGAGTRLSVL.

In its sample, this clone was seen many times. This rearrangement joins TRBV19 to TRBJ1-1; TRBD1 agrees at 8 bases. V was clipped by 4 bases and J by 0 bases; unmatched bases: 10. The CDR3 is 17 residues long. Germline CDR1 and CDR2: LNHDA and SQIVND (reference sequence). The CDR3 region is CASSTGGTGGMNTEAFF. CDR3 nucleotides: TGTGCCAGTAGTACTGGGGGGACAGGTGGCATGAACACTGAAGCTTTCTTT.

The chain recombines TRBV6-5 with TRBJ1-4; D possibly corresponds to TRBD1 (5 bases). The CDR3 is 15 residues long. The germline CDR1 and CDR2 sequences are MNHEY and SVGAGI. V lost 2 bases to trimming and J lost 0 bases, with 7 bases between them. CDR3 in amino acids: CASSYQQATNEKLFF. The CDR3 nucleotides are TGTGCCAGCAGTTACCAACAGGCAACTAATGAAAAACTGTTTTTT.

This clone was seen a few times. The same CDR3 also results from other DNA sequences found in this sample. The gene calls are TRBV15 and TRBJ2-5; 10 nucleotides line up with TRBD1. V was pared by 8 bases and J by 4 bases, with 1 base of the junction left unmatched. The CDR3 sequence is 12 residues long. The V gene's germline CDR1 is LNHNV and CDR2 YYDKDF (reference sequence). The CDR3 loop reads CATGQGGETQYF. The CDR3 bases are TGTGCCACCGGACAGGGGGGAGAGACCCAGTACTTC.

The CDR3 loop is CASSSSSGTSGGGEQFF. DNA for the CDR3: TGTGCCAGCAGTTCTTCCTCCGGGACTAGCGGGGGGGGTGAGCAGTTCTTC. The rearrangement links TRBV27 to TRBJ2-1; 16 bases are a match to TRBD2. The CDR3 runs 17 residues. Germline CDR1 and CDR2: MNHEY and SMNVEV (reference sequence). V was clipped by 4 bases and J by 9 bases; unmatched bases: 9.

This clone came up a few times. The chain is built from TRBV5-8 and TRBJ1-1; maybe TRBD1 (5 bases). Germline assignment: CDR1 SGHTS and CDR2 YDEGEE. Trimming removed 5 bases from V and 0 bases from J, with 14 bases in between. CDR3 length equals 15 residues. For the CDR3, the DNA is TGTGCCAGCAGAAGAACCCCAGGGATGAACACTGAAGCTTTCTTT. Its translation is CASRRTPGMNTEAFF.

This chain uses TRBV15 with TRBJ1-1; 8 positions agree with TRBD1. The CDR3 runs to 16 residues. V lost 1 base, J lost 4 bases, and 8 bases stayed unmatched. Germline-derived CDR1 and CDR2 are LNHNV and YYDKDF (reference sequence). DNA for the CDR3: TGTGCCACCAGCAGAGGCCCTGTTACAGGGGGCACTGAAGCTTTCTTT. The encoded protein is CATSRGPVTGGTEAFF.

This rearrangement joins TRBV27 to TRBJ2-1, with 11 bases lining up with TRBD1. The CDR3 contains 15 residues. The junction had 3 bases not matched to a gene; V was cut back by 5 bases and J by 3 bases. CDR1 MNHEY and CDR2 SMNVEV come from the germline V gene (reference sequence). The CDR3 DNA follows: TGTGCCAGCAGTCCCGGGACAGGGGGCTACAATGAGCAGTTCTTC. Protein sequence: CASSPGTGGYNEQFF.

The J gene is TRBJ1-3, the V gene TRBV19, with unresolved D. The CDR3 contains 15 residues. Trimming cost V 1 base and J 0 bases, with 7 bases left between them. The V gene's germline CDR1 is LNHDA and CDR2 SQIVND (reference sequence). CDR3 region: CASSIARGSGNTIYF. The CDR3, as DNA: TGTGCCAGTAGTATAGCTCGAGGCTCTGGAAACACCATATATTTT.

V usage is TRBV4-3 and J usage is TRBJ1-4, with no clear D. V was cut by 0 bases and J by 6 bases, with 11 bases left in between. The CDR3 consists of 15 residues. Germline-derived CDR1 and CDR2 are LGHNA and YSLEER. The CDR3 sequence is CASSQDPRRDEKLFF. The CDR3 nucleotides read TGCGCCAGCAGCCAAGACCCGCGTCGGGATGAAAAACTGTTTTTT.

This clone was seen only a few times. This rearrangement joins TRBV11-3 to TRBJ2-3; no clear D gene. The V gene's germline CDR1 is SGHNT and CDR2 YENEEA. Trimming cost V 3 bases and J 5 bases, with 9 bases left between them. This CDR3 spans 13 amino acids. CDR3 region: CASSFASGDTQYF. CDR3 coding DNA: TGTGCCAGCAGCTTCGCCTCCGGAGATACGCAGTATTTT.

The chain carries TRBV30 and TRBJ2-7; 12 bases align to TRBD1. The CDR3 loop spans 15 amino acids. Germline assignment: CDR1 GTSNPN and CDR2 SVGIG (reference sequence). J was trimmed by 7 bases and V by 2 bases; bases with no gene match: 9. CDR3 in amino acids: CAWSKSGTGGREQYF. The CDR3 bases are TGTGCCTGGAGTAAATCCGGGACAGGGGGCAGGGAGCAGTACTTC.

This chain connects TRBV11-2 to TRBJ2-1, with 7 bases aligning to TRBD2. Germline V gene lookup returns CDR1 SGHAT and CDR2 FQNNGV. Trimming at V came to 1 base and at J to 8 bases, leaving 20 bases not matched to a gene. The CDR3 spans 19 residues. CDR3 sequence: CASSLAPLGGKFPTDEQFF. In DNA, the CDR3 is TGTGCCAGCAGCTTAGCCCCTCTGGGGGGGAAATTCCCTACAGATGAGCAGTTCTTC.